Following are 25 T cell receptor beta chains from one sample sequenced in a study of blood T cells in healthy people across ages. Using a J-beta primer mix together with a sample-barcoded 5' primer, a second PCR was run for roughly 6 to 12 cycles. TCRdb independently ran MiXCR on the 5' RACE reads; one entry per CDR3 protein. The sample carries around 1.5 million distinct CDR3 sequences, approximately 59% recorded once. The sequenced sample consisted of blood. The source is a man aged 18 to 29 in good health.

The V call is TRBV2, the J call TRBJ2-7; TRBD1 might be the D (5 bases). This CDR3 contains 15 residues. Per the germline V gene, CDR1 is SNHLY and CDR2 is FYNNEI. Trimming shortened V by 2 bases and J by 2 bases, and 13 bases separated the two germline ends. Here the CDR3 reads CASSESTGDPYEQYF. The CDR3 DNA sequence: TGTGCCAGCAGTGAATCCACAGGCGACCCCTACGAGCAGTACTTC.

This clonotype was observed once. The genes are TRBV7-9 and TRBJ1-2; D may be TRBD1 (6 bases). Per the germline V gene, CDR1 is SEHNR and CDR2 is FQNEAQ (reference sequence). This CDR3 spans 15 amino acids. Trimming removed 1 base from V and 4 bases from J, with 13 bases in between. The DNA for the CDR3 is TGTGCCAGCAGCTTAGTGGGGGGCAGGGTCTATGGCTACACCTTC. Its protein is CASSLVGGRVYGYTF.

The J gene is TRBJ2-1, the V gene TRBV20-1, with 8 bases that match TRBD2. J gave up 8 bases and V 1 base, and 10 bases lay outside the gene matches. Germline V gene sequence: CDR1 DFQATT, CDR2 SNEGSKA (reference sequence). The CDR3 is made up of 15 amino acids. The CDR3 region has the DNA TGCAGTGCTAGAGGGGGACTAGATGTTGTAGATGAGCAGTTCTTC. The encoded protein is CSARGGLDVVDEQFF.

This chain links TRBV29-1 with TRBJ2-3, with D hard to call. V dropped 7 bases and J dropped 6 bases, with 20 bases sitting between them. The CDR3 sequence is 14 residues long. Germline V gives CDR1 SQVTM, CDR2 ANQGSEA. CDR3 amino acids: CSGRSSKWPDTQYF. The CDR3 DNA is TGCAGCGGACGGAGCAGCAAATGGCCGGATACGCAGTATTTT.

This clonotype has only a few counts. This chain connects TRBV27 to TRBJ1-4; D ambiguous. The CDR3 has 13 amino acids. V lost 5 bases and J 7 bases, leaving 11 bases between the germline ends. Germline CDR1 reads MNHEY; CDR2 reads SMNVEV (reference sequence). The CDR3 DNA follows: TGTGCCAGCAGTCAAAGAGTTCCTGAAAAACTGTTTTTT. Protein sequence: CASSQRVPEKLFF.

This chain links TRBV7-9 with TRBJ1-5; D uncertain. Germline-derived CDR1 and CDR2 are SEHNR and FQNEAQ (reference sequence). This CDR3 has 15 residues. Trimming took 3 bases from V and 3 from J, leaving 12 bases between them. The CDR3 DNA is TGTGCCAGCAGCTTGGACCGGGAAACCAATCAGCCCCAGCATTTT. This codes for CASSLDRETNQPQHF.

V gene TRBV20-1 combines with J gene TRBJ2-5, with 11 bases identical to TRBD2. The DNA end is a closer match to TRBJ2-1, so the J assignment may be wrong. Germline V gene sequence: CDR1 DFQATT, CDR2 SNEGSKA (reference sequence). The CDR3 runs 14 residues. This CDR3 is CSARLAGGQETQFF. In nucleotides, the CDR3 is TGCAGTGCTAGACTAGCGGGGGGTCAAGAGACCCAGTTCTTC.

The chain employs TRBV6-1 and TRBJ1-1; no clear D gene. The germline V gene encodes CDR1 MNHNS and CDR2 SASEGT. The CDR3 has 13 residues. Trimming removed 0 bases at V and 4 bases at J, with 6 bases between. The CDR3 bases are TGTGCCAGCAGTGAAGCGGCCCCCACTGAAGCTTTCTTT. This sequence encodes CASSEAAPTEAFF.

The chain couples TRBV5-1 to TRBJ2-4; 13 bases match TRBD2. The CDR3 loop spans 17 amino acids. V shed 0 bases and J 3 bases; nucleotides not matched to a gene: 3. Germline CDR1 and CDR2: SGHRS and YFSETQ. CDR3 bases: TGCGCCAGCAGCTTGGGACTAGCGGGAGGTCACAAAAACATTCAGTACTTC. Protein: CASSLGLAGGHKNIQYF.

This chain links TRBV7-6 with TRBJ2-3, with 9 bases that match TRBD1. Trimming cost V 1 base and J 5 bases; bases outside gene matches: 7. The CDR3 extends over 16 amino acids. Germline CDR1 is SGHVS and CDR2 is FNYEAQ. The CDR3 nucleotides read TGTGCCAGCAGCTTAGGACAGGGGGACGCCGGAGATACGCAGTATTTT. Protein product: CASSLGQGDAGDTQYF. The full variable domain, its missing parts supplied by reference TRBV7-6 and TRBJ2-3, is GAGVSQSPRYKVTKRGQDVALRCDPISGHVSLYWYRQALGQGPEFLTYFNYEAQQDKSGLPNDRFSAERPEGSISTLTIQRTEQRDSAMYRCASSLGQGDAGDTQYFGPGTRLTVL.

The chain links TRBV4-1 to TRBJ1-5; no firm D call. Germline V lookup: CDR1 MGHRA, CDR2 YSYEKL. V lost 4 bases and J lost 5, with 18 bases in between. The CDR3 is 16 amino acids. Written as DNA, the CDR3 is TGCGCCAGCAGCCCCCTAGAAGGAGGGAGTGATCAGCCCCAGCATTTT. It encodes CASSPLEGGSDQPQHF.

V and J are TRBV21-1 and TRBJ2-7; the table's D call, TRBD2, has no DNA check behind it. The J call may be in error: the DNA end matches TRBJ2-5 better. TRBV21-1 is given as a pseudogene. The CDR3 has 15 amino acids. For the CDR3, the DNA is TGTGCCAGACGGGGACTAGCGGGAGGAAAAGAGACCCAGTACTTC. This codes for CARRGLAGGKETQYF.

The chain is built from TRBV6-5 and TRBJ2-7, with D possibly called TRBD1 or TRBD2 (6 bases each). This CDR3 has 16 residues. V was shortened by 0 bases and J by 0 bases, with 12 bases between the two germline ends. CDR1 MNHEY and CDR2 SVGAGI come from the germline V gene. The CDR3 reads CASSYSTGAYSYEQYF. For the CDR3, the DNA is TGTGCCAGCAGTTACTCAACGGGGGCCTACTCCTACGAGCAGTACTTC.

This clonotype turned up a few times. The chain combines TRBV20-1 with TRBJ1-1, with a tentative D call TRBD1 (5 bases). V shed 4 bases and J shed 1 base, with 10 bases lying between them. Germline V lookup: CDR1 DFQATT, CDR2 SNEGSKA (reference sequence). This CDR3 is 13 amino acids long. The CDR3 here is CSAKRDGNTEAFF. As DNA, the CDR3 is TGCAGTGCTAAGCGGGACGGGAACACTGAAGCTTTCTTT.

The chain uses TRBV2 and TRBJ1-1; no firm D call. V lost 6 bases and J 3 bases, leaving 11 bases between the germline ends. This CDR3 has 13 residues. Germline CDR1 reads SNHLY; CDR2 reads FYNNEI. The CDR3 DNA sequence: TGTGCCAGCAGAACTGTAGAGGACACTGAAGCTTTCTTT. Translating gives CASRTVEDTEAFF.

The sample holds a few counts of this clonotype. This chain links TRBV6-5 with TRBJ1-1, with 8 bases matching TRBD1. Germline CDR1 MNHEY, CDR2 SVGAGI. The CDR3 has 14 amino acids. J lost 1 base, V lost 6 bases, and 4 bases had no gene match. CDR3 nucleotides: TGTGCCAGCAGATCCGGACAGGGGAACACTGAAGCTTTCTTT. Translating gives CASRSGQGNTEAFF.

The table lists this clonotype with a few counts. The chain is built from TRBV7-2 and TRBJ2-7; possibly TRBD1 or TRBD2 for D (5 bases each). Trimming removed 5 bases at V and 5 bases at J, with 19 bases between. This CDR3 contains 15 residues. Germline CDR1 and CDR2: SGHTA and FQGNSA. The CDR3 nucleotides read TGTGCCAGCAGCCGGTCGGGCACGGGGCTGAACGAGCAGTACTTC. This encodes CASSRSGTGLNEQYF.

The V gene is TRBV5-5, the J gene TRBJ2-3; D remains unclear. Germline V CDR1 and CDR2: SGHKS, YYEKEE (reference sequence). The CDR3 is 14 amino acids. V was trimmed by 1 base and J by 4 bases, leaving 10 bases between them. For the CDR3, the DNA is TGTGCCAGCAGCTTGCCCAGGTTGCCAGATACGCAGTATTTT. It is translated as CASSLPRLPDTQYF.

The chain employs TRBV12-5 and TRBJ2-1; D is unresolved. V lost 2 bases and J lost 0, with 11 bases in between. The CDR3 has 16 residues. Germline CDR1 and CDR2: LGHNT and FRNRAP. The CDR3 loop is CASGLRAESSYNEQFF. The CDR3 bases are TGTGCTAGTGGTTTGAGGGCGGAGAGCTCCTACAATGAGCAGTTCTTC.

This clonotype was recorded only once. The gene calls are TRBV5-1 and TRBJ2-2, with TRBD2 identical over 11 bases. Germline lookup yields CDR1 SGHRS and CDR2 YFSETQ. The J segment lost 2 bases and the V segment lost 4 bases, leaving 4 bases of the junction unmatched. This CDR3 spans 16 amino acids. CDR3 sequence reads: CASSSTSGGNTGELFF. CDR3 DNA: TGCGCCAGCAGCAGTACTAGCGGGGGTAACACCGGGGAGCTGTTTTTT.

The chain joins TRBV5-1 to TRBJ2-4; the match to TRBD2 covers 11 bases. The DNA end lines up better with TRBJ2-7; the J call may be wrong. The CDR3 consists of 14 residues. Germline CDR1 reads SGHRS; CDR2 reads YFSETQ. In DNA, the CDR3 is TGCGCCAGCAGCTTGGAGACTAGCGGGGACGAGCAGTACTTC. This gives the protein CASSLETSGDEQYF.

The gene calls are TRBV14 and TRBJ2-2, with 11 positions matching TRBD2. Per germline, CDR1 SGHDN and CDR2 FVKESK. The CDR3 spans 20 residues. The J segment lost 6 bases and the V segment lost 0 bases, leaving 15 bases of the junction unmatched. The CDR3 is CASSQEQPGLADSGAGELFF. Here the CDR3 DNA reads TGTGCCAGCAGCCAAGAACAGCCGGGACTAGCGGACTCAGGGGCCGGGGAGCTGTTTTTT.

This CDR3 is CASSMTITQPQHF. The CDR3 DNA is TGTGCCAGCAGTATGACTATCACCCAGCCCCAGCATTTT. The rearrangement uses TRBV2 and TRBJ1-5; D unresolved. The CDR3 sequence is 13 residues long. CDR1 and CDR2 (germline): SNHLY, FYNNEI. The V end was cut by 5 bases, the J end by 7 bases, with 12 bases between. The full variable domain, with the rest looked up from reference TRBV2 and TRBJ1-5, is EPEVTQTPSHQVTQMGQEVILRCVPISNHLYFYWYRQILGQKVEFLVSFYNNEISEKSEIFDDQFSVERPDGSNFTLKIRSTKLEDSAMYFCASSMTITQPQHFGDGTRLSIL.

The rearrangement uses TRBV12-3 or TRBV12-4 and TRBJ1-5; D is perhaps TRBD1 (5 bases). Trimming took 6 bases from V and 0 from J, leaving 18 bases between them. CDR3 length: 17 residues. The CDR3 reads CASSLDGGGDSNQPQHF. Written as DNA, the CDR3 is TGTGCCAGCAGCCTGGATGGGGGAGGGGATAGCAATCAGCCCCAGCATTTT.

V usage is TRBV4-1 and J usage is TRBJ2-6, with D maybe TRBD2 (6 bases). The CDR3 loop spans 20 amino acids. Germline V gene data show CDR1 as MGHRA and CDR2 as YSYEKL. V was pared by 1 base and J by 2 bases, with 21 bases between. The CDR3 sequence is CASSQGLVVVGSAGANVLTF. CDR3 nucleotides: TGCGCCAGCAGCCAAGGACTAGTAGTGGTGGGATCGGCTGGGGCCAACGTCCTGACTTTC.